What follows describes a single T cell receptor (beta chain). Its antigen is as yet unknown. CDR1 is SEHNR and CDR2 is FQNEAQ in the germline V gene (reference sequence). V was pared by 2 bases and J by 2 bases, with 13 bases between. The CDR3 has 15 residues. The authors split each subset's genomic DNA evenly across several immunoSEQ plates. Profiling relied on immunoSEQ multiplex PCR, and the TCRdb table lists in-frame clones only, not all of them. The sample shows about 2,500,000 clones, approximately 90% of them seen only once. The entry originates in a study of shared clonotypes between healthy human individuals. Study-level results: Non-shared clonotypes showed lower generation probabilities than clonotypes common to all four donors. Donors were few, which limited the genetic and exposure-history diversity represented.

The sample consisted of naive CD4+ T cells sorted from blood. Subset noted: CD45RA+ positively selected. This sequence joins TRBV7-9 and TRBJ2-7; D is unclear. The receptor was derived from a man aged 18 to 29 in good health. The CDR3 spells CASSLYVTETYEQYF. CDR3 sequence (DNA): TGTGCCAGCAGCTTATACGTAACGGAAACCTACGAGCAGTACTTC. The full variable domain, with the rest looked up from reference TRBV7-9 and TRBJ2-7, is DTGVSQNPRHKITKRGQNVTFRCDPISEHNRLYWYRQTLGQGPEFLTYFQNEAQLEKSRLLSDRFSAERPKGSFSTLEIQRTEQGDSAMYLCASSLYVTETYEQYFGPGTRLTVT.